The following is a T cell receptor beta chain sequence with its context. The antigen is not known. This sample was taken from a study of T cells in Graves' hyperthyroidism and ophthalmopathy. Findings and caveats of the study: The majority of expanded thyroid clonotypes above 0.001 also appeared in blood. A model of 13 V-J pairs discriminated ophthalmopathy from stable hyperthyroidism.

TCR beta CDR3 regions were amplified from RNA transcripts. HTBI primers drove first-round RT-PCR of the TCR CDR3. Each CDR3 protein is one row after TCRdb ran MiXCR on the multiplex PCR reads. This sample has 550,000 to 850,000 distinct CDR3 sequences, with 15% to 20% found just once. Diagnosis rested on symptoms, serum thyroxine and TRAb, thyroid ultrasound, and orbital computed tomography. V gave up 0 bases and J gave up 5 bases; unmatched junction bases: 3. Looked up from germline, CDR1 is MNHEY and CDR2 is SVGEGT. The CDR3 loop spans 14 amino acids. What was sequenced was blood. The sequence was collected from a woman aged 45-59 years with Graves' hyperthyroidism that later progressed to Graves' ophthalmopathy. This rearrangement joins TRBV6-2 or TRBV6-3 to TRBJ1-2; 7 bases are a match to TRBD1. The CDR3 nucleotides read TGTGCCAGCAGTTACTCCGCGACAGGGTATGGCTACACCTTC. Protein: CASSYSATGYGYTF.